This entry features one TCR beta chain sequence. Its specificity is unknown. TCRdb reprocessed the 5' RACE reads via MiXCR and lists one record per CDR3 protein. The data show roughly 250,000 distinct CDR3 sequences, around 17% seen once. Per germline, CDR1 SGHTA and CDR2 FQGNSA. CDR3 length: 15 amino acids. The V end was cut by 2 bases, the J end by 13 bases, with 18 bases between. The data originate from a study of T-cell memory formation after mild COVID-19. Notes on the study in general: In pre-infection memory, a portion of responding clones appeared, which suggested that cross-reactive memory joined.

J is TRBJ1-6 and V is TRBV7-2; weak D call: TRBD1 (6 bases). Sequencing was carried out using PBMCs or a T cell subset sorted from them (not recorded which). This TCR was recovered from a man younger than 35 who had mild COVID-19 (a few samples of this study predate the infection). Cell type and time point are not known. CDR3 in amino acids: CASSLNTGSRSPLHF. CDR3 coding DNA: TGTGCCAGCAGCTTAAACACAGGGAGTAGAAGCCCCCTCCACTTT.